The T cell receptor (beta chain) under discussion was sequenced for a study of cytomegalovirus exposure and HLA in healthy donors. Study conclusions and caveats: An Asian-associated ancestry cluster reportedly showed fewer N-insertions than the approximately 650-donor mean in a later analysis.

The PCR was carried out with 60 Vbeta primers and 13 Jbeta primers. Data came from immunoSEQ multiplex PCR; TCRdb stores just in-frame clones and leaves some out. The data show roughly 97,000 clones, 81% seen once. As for this clone: The antigen is unknown.

This receptor was obtained from a man aged 40-49 years in good health and CMV-seropositive. The specimen was PBMCs.

The CDR3 region is CAWSLHRAGGYTF. The CDR3 nucleotides are TGTGCCTGGAGTCTACACAGGGCCGGTGGCTACACCTTC. The gene calls are TRBV30 and TRBJ1-2, with a weak D call TRBD1 (6 bases). Looked up from germline, CDR1 is GTSNPN and CDR2 is SVGIG (reference sequence). The CDR3 length is 13 residues. V lost 2 bases, J lost 7 bases, and 14 bases lay in between. Full variable domain (remainder filled in from reference TRBV30 and TRBJ1-2): SQTIHQWPATLVQPVGSPLSLECTVEGTSNPNLYWYRQAAGRGLQLLFYSVGIGQISSEVPQNLSASRPQDRQFILSSKKLLLSDSGFYLCAWSLHRAGGYTFGSGTRLTVV.